Listed here are 28 T cell receptor beta chains from one sample, sequenced in a study of shared clonotypes between healthy human individuals. Produced via immunoSEQ multiplex PCR; TCRdb's table is partial and in-frame only. In the table there are millions of clones, 80% to 95% of which are singletons. The sequenced sample was naive CD4+ T cells from PBMCs. Subset noted: CD45RA+ positively selected. These receptors were obtained from a man in his late teens or twenties in good health. Some clones in this sample may be carry-over from other donors' samples.

The chain combines TRBV4-2 with TRBJ2-1; 14 positions match TRBD2. Trimming took 1 base from V and 7 from J; bases not matched to a gene: 12. CDR1 and CDR2 (germline): LGHNA, YNFKEQ. The CDR3 consists of 19 residues. Here the CDR3 reads CASSQVGTSGSFGVNEQFF. The CDR3 DNA reads as TGTGCCAGCAGCCAAGTGGGGACTAGCGGGAGCTTCGGGGTGAATGAGCAGTTCTTC.

This clone appeared a single time. The DNA for the CDR3 is TGTGCCAGTAGTATAGATCGGGGGACAGCGATCTACAATGAGCAGTTCTTC. Its protein product is CASSIDRGTAIYNEQFF. The chain uses TRBV19 and TRBJ2-1; a possible D gene is TRBD1 (7 bases). Germline V gene lookup returns CDR1 LNHDA and CDR2 SQIVND (reference sequence). This CDR3 has 17 residues. Trimming cost V 0 bases and J 3 bases, with 15 bases left between them.

This sequence joins TRBV2 and TRBJ2-1; the match to TRBD2 covers 12 bases. After removal of 3 bases from V and 9 bases from J, the junction contained 3 bases not matched to a gene. CDR1 is SNHLY, CDR2 FYNNEI, per germline. This CDR3 has 14 residues. The DNA for the CDR3 is TGTGCCAGCAGTGAGTCTAGCGGGAGGGTTGAGCAGTTCTTC. This gives the protein CASSESSGRVEQFF.

This clone has just one count. The chain couples TRBV7-2 to TRBJ2-7, with 7 bases aligning to TRBD1. The CDR3 consists of 14 residues. Per germline, CDR1 SGHTA and CDR2 FQGNSA. Losses at the gene ends were 5 bases for V and 1 base for J; bases not matched to a gene: 5. CDR3 in DNA: TGTGCCAGCAGCGATGGGGGACAGTCCTACGAGCAGTACTTC. As protein: CASSDGGQSYEQYF.

The chain employs TRBV6-5 and TRBJ2-7; D remains ambiguous. Germline CDR1 MNHEY, CDR2 SVGAGI. The ends were cut back, 0 bases at V and 5 bases at J, with 8 bases in the middle. This CDR3 region has 13 residues. CDR3 loop: CASSYSRRHEQYF. In DNA, the CDR3 is TGTGCCAGCAGTTACTCCCGACGGCACGAGCAGTACTTC.

The CDR3 protein is CASSVGKGAHQPQHF. The CDR3 DNA is TGTGCCAGCAGCGTAGGTAAAGGGGCTCATCAGCCCCAGCATTTT. The rearrangement joins TRBV9 to TRBJ1-5; D possibly corresponds to TRBD1 (5 bases). Germline CDR1 reads SGDLS; CDR2 reads YYNGEE. Trimming stripped 0 bases from V and 5 bases from J, with 12 bases between. The CDR3 sequence is 15 residues long.

V and J are TRBV29-1 and TRBJ2-3; D gene ambiguous. Trimming removed 7 bases from V and 1 base from J, with 12 bases in between. The CDR3 covers 13 residues. CDR1 is SQVTM, CDR2 ANQGSEA, per germline. This CDR3 reads CSAPGRGTDTQYF. In nucleotides, the CDR3 is TGCAGCGCTCCCGGAAGGGGCACAGATACGCAGTATTTT.

With respect to this clone: At one end, the junction sequence differs from germline, possibly due to a read error. V is TRBV13 and J is TRBJ2-7, with D possibly TRBD1 on 6 matching bases. CDR1 and CDR2 from the germline V gene are PRHDT and FYEKMQ (reference sequence). The CDR3 runs to 18 residues. The CDR3 loop is CASSYVRGGRISSFEQYF. The DNA of the CDR3 is TGTGCCAGCAGTTACGTACGAGGGGGTCGGATATCCTCCTTCGAGCAGTACTTC.

CDR3 residues: CASSSGGPPTDTQYF. Here the CDR3 DNA reads TGTGCCAGCAGTTCGGGGGGCCCCCCTACAGATACGCAGTATTTT. The rearrangement links TRBV28 to TRBJ2-3; D is perhaps TRBD2 (7 bases). The CDR3 loop spans 15 amino acids. CDR1 and CDR2 (germline): MDHEN, SYDVKM. Between the trimmed V and J ends, which lost 4 bases and 3 bases, there was a span of 14 bases.

The sample holds one count of this clone. The J gene is TRBJ1-4, the V gene TRBV10-3; D gene unclear. The ends were cut back, 9 bases at V and 4 bases at J, with 12 bases in the middle. Germline V gene lookup returns CDR1 ENHRY and CDR2 SYGVKD. The CDR3 contains 13 residues. The CDR3 sequence is CAIAVGDNEKLFF. In DNA, the CDR3 is TGTGCCATTGCCGTTGGGGATAATGAAAAACTGTTTTTT.

This clone was seen more than once but under ten times. This chain connects TRBV30 to TRBJ1-5, with D perhaps TRBD1 (6 bases). The V gene's germline CDR1 is GTSNPN and CDR2 SVGIG (reference sequence). This CDR3 contains 14 residues. Deletions cut 1 base from V and 5 bases from J, with 12 bases between. The CDR3 DNA follows: TGTGCCTGGAGTGAGGTGTCAGGGGATCAGCCCCAGCATTTT. This gives the protein CAWSEVSGDQPQHF.

V usage is TRBV9 and J usage is TRBJ1-2, with D perhaps TRBD1 (5 bases). The CDR3 spans 14 residues. V shed 0 bases and J shed 8 bases, with 14 bases lying between them. Per the germline V gene, CDR1 is SGDLS and CDR2 is YYNGEE. The CDR3 protein is CASSVDGAGRGYTF. Here the CDR3 DNA reads TGTGCCAGCAGCGTAGATGGGGCAGGACGGGGCTACACCTTC.

The V call is TRBV27, the J call TRBJ2-1; weak D call: TRBD1 (5 bases). Germline assignment: CDR1 MNHEY and CDR2 SMNVEV (reference sequence). This CDR3 has 16 residues. V lost 5 bases and J lost 5, with 19 bases in between. The CDR3 sequence is CASSGQQATFHNEQFF. The CDR3 DNA follows: TGTGCCAGCAGTGGCCAACAGGCGACCTTTCACAATGAGCAGTTCTTC.

The CDR3 loop is CASSRPGLAGSTDTQYF. The CDR3 region has the DNA TGCGCCAGCAGCCGCCCGGGGCTAGCGGGAAGCACAGATACGCAGTATTTT. J is TRBJ2-3 and V is TRBV5-1; 9 bases are a match to TRBD2. The CDR3 covers 17 residues. V was clipped by 4 bases and J by 0 bases; unmatched bases: 9. Germline CDR1 reads SGHRS; CDR2 reads YFSETQ.

The V gene is TRBV30, the J gene TRBJ1-4; 8 bases align to TRBD1. The germline CDR1 and CDR2 sequences are GTSNPN and SVGIG (reference sequence). V dropped 0 bases and J dropped 3; count of bases not matched to a gene: 3. This CDR3 region has 15 residues. CDR3 region: CAWSVRGQANEKLFF. The CDR3 DNA reads as TGTGCCTGGAGTGTAAGGGGACAGGCTAATGAAAAACTGTTTTTT.

The V gene is TRBV5-1, the J gene TRBJ2-2; D not resolved. The length of the CDR3 is 13 residues. The germline gives CDR1 SGHRS, CDR2 YFSETQ. V lost 0 bases and J lost 9, with 9 bases in between. CDR3 DNA sequence: TGCGCCAGCAGCTTGGGACTGTCTCGGGAGCTGTTTTTT. Its protein product is CASSLGLSRELFF.

This sequence joins TRBV28 and TRBJ2-5; D not certain. V was cut by 7 bases and J by 5 bases, with 14 bases left in between. CDR3 length equals 13 residues. Germline V lookup: CDR1 MDHEN, CDR2 SYDVKM. Here the CDR3 DNA reads TGTGCCAGCATCCATGAAGGGCGTGAGACCCAGTACTTC. It specifies CASIHEGRETQYF.

CDR3 nucleotide sequence: TGTGCCTGGAGTTATGACGGGAACACTGAAGCTTTCTTT. It is translated as CAWSYDGNTEAFF. J is TRBJ1-1 and V is TRBV30; D is ambiguous. The germline V gene has CDR1 GTSNPN and CDR2 SVGIG (reference sequence). Trimming removed 2 bases at V and 1 base at J, with 8 bases between. This CDR3 region has 13 residues.

V is TRBV15 and J is TRBJ1-5, with 9 positions matching TRBD1. The germline gives CDR1 LNHNV, CDR2 YYDKDF (reference sequence). The junction had 11 bases not matched to a gene; V was cut back by 5 bases and J by 0 bases. The CDR3 is 18 residues long. The CDR3 nucleotides are TGTGCCACCAGCGGCGGACAGGGGATGGGGTATAGCAATCAGCCCCAGCATTTT. Translating it yields CATSGGQGMGYSNQPQHF.

V is TRBV4-1 and J is TRBJ1-2; weak D call: TRBD1 (6 bases). The V gene's germline CDR1 is MGHRA and CDR2 YSYEKL. Trimming cost V 3 bases and J 4 bases, with 9 bases left between them. The CDR3 totals 13 residues. This chain's CDR3 is CASSQQGTYGYTF. CDR3 nucleotides: TGCGCCAGCAGCCAGCAGGGGACCTATGGCTACACCTTC.

This chain joins TRBV27 and TRBJ1-5; D gene ambiguous. The germline V gene has CDR1 MNHEY and CDR2 SMNVEV (reference sequence). Trimming removed 3 bases at V and 3 bases at J, with 3 bases between. The CDR3 is 12 amino acids. The CDR3, as DNA: TGTGCCAGCAGTTTTTTCAATCAGCCCCAGCATTTT. Protein: CASSFFNQPQHF.

About this clone itself: This sample also contains other DNA sequences that code for the same CDR3. The chain combines TRBV7-8 with TRBJ1-2; tentatively, D is TRBD1 (5 bases). CDR3 length: 13 residues. Germline CDR1 is SGHVS and CDR2 is FQNEAQ. With 4 bases removed from V and 2 bases from J, the gap between germline ends came to 8 bases. The DNA of the CDR3 is TGTGCCAGCAGCTCTGGACAAAACTATGGCTACACCTTC. Translation: CASSSGQNYGYTF. Complete variable domain (other parts from reference TRBV7-8 and TRBJ1-2): GAGVSQSPRYKVAKRGQDVALRCDPISGHVSLFWYQQALGQGPEFLTYFQNEAQLDKSGLPSDRFFAERPEGSVSTLKIQRTQQEDSAVYLCASSSGQNYGYTFGSGTRLTVV.

In its sample, this clone was seen a few times. The sample contains more than one DNA sequence encoding this CDR3. The chain joins TRBV30 to TRBJ2-5; no firm D call. The ends were cut back, 1 base at V and 2 bases at J, with 2 bases in the middle. This CDR3 has 11 residues. Germline V gene lookup returns CDR1 GTSNPN and CDR2 SVGIG (reference sequence). CDR3 nucleotide sequence: TGTGCCTGGAGTGGGCAAGAGACCCAGTACTTC. It translates to CAWSGQETQYF.

The gene calls are TRBV4-1 and TRBJ2-1; D assignment may be TRBD1 or TRBD2 (5 bases each). Trimming took off 0 bases at V and 9 bases at J, with 15 bases between the two ends. CDR1 is MGHRA, CDR2 YSYEKL, per germline. This CDR3 comprises 15 residues. CDR3 in amino acids: CASSQDIRTGREQFF. Here the CDR3 DNA reads TGCGCCAGCAGCCAAGATATCAGGACGGGACGTGAGCAGTTCTTC.

This sequence joins TRBV5-6 and TRBJ2-7; D is undetermined. This CDR3 has 16 amino acids. V lost 0 bases, J lost 3 bases, and 16 bases lay in between. CDR1 is SGHDT and CDR2 is YYEEEE in the germline V gene. The CDR3 sequence: CASSLGGGWNLYEQYF. The DNA for the CDR3 is TGTGCCAGCAGCTTGGGCGGCGGTTGGAACCTCTACGAGCAGTACTTC.

The chain joins TRBV27 to TRBJ2-2; 8 nucleotides line up with TRBD1. The V gene end was trimmed by 5 bases and the J gene end by 3 bases; junction bases not matched to a gene: 8. The CDR3 runs to 16 residues. Germline assignment: CDR1 MNHEY and CDR2 SMNVEV (reference sequence). This CDR3 reads CASSPTGTGHTGELFF. CDR3 DNA: TGTGCCAGCAGTCCTACCGGGACAGGCCACACCGGGGAGCTGTTTTTT.

V and J are TRBV18 and TRBJ2-5, with D hard to call. Trimming shortened V by 8 bases and J by 1 base, and 14 bases separated the two germline ends. CDR1 and CDR2 from the germline V gene are KGHSH and LQKENI. This CDR3 has 14 residues. CDR3 coding DNA: TGTGCCAGCGTTTGGTCCCGGTCCCAAGAGACCCAGTACTTC. Amino acid sequence: CASVWSRSQETQYF.

The chain couples TRBV5-1 to TRBJ1-6; no definite D call. CDR3 length equals 14 residues. V was pared by 0 bases and J by 7 bases, with 8 bases between. Germline-derived CDR1 and CDR2 are SGHRS and YFSETQ. This CDR3 reads CASSLEGKNSPLHF. In nucleotides, the CDR3 is TGCGCCAGCAGCTTGGAAGGCAAGAATTCACCCCTCCACTTT. The whole variable domain, filled in from reference TRBV5-1 and TRBJ1-6, reads KAGVTQTPRYLIKTRGQQVTLSCSPISGHRSVSWYQQTPGQGLQFLFEYFSETQRNKGNFPGRFSGRQFSNSRSEMNVSTLELGDSALYLCASSLEGKNSPLHFGNGTRLTVT.